This T cell receptor (beta chain) was identified in a study of tissue T cells after allogeneic stem cell transplantation. CDR3 sequences, V/J genes, frequencies and template counts came from survey-depth TCRbeta sequencing. Method: immunoSEQ multiplex PCR; TCRdb's copy keeps in-frame clones and lacks some. The data contain about 5,800 clones, roughly 48% of them singletons. With regard to this clone: Its antigen is still unknown. Gene names and germline refer to mouse. The read gets to within 1 residue of the CDR3 end, and the germline J gene fills in the rest.

Whole-study findings and limits: Tissue-detected TCR repertoire was only partly captured by blood and spleen T cells. Some tissue clones might be persisting host cells; their alloreactivity or antigen specificity was not determined.

Time point in this sample: mouse harvest day 7 after allogeneic transplant. Tail vein injection delivered 10^7 T-cell-depleted bone marrow cells and 10^6 splenic CD5+ T cells. Mice had MHC-mismatched B6 into BALB/c GVHD, sampled day 7 or 14. The germline CDR1 and CDR2 sequences are KGHPV and FQNQEV (reference sequence). The CDR3 totals 15 residues. Trimming removed 2 bases at V and 0 bases at J, with 8 bases between. The J gene is TRBJ1-3, the V gene TRBV26; D is unclear. Sequencing was carried out using gut tissue. This TCR was recovered from a female BALB/c mouse given C57BL/6 T cells with graft-versus-host disease after an allogeneic hematopoietic cell transplant. The covered CDR3 bases are TGTGCCAGCAGTCTGGCACAATATTCTGGAAATACGCTCTAT. This sequence encodes CASSLAQYSGNTLY. The full CDR3 protein reads CASSLAQYSGNTLYF.